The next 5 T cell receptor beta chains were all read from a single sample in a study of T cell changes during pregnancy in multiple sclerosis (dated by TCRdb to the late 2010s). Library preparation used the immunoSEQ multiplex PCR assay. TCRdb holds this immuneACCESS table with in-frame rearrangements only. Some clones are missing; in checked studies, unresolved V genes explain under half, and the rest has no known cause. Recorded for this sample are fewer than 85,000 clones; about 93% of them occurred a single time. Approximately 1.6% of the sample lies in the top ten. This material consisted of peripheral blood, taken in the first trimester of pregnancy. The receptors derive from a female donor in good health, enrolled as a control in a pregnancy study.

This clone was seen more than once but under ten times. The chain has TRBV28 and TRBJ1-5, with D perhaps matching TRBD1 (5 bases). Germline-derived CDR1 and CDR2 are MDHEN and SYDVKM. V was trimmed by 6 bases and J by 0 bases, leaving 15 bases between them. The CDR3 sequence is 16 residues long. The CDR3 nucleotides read TGTGCCAGCAGCCCAATAACCAGGGATAGCAATCAGCCCCAGCATTTT. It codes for CASSPITRDSNQPQHF.

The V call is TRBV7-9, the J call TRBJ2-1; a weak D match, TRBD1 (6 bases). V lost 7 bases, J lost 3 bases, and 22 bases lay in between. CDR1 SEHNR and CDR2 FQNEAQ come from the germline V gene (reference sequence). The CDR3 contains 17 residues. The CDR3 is CASNQGGAGSFYNEQFF. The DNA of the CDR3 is TGTGCCAGCAATCAAGGGGGAGCAGGGTCCTTCTACAATGAGCAGTTCTTC.

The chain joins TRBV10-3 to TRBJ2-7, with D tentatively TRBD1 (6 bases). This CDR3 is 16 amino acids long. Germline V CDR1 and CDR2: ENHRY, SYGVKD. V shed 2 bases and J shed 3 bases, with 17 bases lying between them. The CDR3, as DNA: TGTGCCATCAGTGAGGTAGGGGGTGTTGGGATCTACGAGCAGTACTTC. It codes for CAISEVGGVGIYEQYF.

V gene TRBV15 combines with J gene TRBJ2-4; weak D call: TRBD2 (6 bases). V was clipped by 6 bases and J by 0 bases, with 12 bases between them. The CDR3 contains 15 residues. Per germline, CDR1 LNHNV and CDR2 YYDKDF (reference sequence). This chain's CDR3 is CATSLAEIAKNIQYF. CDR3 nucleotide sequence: TGTGCCACCAGTTTAGCGGAAATAGCCAAAAACATTCAGTACTTC.

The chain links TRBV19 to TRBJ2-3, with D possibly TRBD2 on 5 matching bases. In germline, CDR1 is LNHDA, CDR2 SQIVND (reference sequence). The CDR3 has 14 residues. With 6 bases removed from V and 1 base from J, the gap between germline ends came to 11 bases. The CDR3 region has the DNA TGTGCCAGTAGAGAGGGCCCTGGCACAGATACGCAGTATTTT. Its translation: CASREGPGTDTQYF.